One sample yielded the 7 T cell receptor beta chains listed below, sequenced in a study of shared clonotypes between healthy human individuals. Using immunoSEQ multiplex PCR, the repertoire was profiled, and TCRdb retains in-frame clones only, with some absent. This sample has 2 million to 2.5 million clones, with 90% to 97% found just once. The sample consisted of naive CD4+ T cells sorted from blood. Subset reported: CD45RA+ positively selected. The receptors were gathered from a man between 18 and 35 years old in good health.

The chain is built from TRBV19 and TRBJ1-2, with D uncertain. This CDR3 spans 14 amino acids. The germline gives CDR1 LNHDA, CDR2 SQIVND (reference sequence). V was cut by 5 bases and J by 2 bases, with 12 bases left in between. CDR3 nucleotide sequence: TGTGCCAGTAGTCCCTTGACGGACAACTATGGCTACACCTTC. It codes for CASSPLTDNYGYTF.

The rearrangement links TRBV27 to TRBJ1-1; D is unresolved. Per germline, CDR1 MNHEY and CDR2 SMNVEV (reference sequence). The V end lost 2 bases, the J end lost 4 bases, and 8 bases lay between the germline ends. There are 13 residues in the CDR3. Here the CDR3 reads CASSLGLFTEAFF. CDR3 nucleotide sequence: TGTGCCAGCAGTTTAGGCCTTTTCACTGAAGCTTTCTTT.

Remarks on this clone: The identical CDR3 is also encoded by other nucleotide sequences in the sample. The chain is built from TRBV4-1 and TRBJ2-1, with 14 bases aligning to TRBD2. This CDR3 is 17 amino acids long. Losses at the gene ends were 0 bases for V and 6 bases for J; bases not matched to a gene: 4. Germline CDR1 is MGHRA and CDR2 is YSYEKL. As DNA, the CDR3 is TGCGCCAGCAGCCAAGAGCCTGGACTAGCGGGGGGCAATGAGCAGTTCTTC. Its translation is CASSQEPGLAGGNEQFF.

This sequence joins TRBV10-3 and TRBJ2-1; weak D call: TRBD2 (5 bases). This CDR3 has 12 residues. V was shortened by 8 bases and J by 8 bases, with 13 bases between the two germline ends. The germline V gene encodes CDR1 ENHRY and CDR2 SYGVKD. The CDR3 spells CAIGDAGDEQFF. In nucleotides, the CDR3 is TGTGCCATCGGGGATGCGGGCGATGAGCAGTTCTTC.

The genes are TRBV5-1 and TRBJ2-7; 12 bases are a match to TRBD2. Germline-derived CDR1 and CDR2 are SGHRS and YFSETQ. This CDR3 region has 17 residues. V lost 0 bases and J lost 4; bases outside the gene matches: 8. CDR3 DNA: TGCGCCAGCAGCTTGGATACTAGCGGGAGGATCCCGTACGAGCAGTACTTC. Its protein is CASSLDTSGRIPYEQYF.

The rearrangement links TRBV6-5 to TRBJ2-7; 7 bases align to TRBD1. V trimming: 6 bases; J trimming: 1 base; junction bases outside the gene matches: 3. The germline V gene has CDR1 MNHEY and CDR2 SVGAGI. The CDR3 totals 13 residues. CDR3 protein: CASSPQGSYEQYF. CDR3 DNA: TGTGCCAGCAGCCCACAGGGGTCCTACGAGCAGTACTTC.

CDR3 loop: CATSRDVISGGTTISYEQYF. CDR3 coding DNA: TGTGCCACCAGCAGAGATGTAATATCAGGGGGGACCACGATATCCTACGAGCAGTACTTC. The rearrangement uses TRBV15 and TRBJ2-7; D might be TRBD1 (7 bases). V was trimmed by 0 bases and J by 1 base, leaving 25 bases between them. The CDR3 is 20 amino acids. Germline V gene data show CDR1 as LNHNV and CDR2 as YYDKDF (reference sequence).